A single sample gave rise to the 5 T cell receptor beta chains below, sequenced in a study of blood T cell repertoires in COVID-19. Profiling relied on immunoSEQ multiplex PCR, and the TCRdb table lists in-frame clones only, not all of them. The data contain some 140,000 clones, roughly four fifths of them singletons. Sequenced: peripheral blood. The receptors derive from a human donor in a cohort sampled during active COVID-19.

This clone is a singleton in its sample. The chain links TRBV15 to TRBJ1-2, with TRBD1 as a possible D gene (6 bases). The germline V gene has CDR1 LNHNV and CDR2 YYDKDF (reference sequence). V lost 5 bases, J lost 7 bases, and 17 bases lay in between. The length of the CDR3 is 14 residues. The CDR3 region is CATSGRVGGAGYTF. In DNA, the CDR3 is TGTGCCACCAGCGGACGTGTGGGGGGGGCTGGCTACACCTTC.

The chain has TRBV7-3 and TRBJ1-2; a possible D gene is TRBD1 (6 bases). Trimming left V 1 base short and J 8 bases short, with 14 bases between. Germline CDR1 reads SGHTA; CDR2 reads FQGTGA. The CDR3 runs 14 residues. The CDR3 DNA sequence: TGTGCCAGCAGCTTAATCGGGACAATGGGGGGCTACACCTTC. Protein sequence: CASSLIGTMGGYTF.

Here the CDR3 reads CASSLSGGGLYEQYF. Here the CDR3 DNA reads TGTGCCAGCAGCTTGTCTGGTGGGGGACTTTACGAGCAGTACTTC. The chain recombines TRBV5-4 with TRBJ2-7; the D gene is possibly TRBD2 (6 bases). CDR1 and CDR2 (germline): SGHNT, YYREEE (reference sequence). Between the trimmed V and J ends, which lost 1 base and 4 bases, there was a span of 15 bases. The length of the CDR3 is 15 residues. The variable domain in full, with the rest retrieved from reference TRBV5-4 and TRBJ2-7, is ETGVTQSPTHLIKTRGQQVTLRCSSQSGHNTVSWYQQALGQGPQFIFQYYREEENGRGNFPPRFSGLQFPNYSSELNVNALELDDSALYLCASSLSGGGLYEQYFGPGTRLTVT.

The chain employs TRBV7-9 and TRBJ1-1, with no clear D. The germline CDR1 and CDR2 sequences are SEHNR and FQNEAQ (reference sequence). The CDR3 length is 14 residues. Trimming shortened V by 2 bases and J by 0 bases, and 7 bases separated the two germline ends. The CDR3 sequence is CASSLTGLNTEAFF. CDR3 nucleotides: TGTGCCAGCAGCTTAACGGGATTGAACACTGAAGCTTTCTTT.

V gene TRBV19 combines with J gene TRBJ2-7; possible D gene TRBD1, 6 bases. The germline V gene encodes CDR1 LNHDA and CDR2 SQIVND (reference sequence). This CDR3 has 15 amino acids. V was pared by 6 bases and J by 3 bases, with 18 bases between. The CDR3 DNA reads TGTGCCAGTAGACTAACAGGGATCTCCAACTACGAGCAGTACTTC. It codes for CASRLTGISNYEQYF.